This TCR beta chain was captured by sequencing in a study of memory CD8 T cells in hepatitis C reinfection. For the study at large: Samples before reinfection came 55 to 20 weeks prior to detection.

V lost 5 bases and J lost 9; bases outside the gene matches: 3. The germline gives CDR1 SGHTA, CDR2 FQGNSA. The CDR3 extends over 14 amino acids. The repertoire was sequenced with immunoSEQ multiplex PCR; TCRdb's copy has only in-frame clones and lacks some. This table has approximately 50,000 clones, roughly 89% appearing once. This sample's time point: pre-reinfection, 55 to 20 weeks before reinfection detection. No in vitro expansion preceded TCR sequencing of the sorted cells. At all three reinfection time points, viable CD3+ CD8+ CD45RO- cells from a couple of donors served as controls. The sequence came from a man aged 18 to 35 with hepatitis C virus infection. The sequencing input was naive CD8+ T cells sorted from blood. The chain recombines TRBV7-2 with TRBJ2-1; TRBD2 aligns across 14 bases. This CDR3 is CASSRGTSGGEQFF. DNA of the CDR3: TGTGCCAGCAGCAGAGGGACTAGCGGGGGTGAGCAGTTCTTC.